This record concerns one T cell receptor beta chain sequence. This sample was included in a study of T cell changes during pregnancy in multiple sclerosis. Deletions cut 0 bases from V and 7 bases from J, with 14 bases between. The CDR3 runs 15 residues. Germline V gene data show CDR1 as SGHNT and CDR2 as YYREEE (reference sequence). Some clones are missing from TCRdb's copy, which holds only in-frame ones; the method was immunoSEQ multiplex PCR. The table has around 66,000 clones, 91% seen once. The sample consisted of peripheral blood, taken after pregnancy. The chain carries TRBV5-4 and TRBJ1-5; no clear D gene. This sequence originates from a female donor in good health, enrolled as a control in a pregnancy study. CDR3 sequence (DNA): TGTGCCAGCAGCTTGGACCAAGCAGGCCCCCAGCCCCAGCATTTT. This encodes CASSLDQAGPQPQHF.